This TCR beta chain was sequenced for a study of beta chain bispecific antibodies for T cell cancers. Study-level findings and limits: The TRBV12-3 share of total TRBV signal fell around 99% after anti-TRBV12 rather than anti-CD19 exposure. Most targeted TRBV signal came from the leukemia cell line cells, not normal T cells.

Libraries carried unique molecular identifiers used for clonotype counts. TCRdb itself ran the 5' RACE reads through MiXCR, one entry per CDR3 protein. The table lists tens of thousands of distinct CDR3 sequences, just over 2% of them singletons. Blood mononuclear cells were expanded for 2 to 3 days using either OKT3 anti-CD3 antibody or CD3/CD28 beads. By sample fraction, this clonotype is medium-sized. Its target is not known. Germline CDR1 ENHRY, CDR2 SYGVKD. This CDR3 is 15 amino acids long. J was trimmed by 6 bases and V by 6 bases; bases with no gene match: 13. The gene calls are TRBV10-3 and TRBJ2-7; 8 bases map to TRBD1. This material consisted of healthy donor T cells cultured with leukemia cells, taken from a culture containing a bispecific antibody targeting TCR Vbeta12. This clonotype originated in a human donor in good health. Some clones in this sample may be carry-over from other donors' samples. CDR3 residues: CAISPRTGPPVEQYF. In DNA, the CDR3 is TGTGCCATCAGCCCCAGGACAGGGCCTCCTGTCGAGCAGTACTTC.